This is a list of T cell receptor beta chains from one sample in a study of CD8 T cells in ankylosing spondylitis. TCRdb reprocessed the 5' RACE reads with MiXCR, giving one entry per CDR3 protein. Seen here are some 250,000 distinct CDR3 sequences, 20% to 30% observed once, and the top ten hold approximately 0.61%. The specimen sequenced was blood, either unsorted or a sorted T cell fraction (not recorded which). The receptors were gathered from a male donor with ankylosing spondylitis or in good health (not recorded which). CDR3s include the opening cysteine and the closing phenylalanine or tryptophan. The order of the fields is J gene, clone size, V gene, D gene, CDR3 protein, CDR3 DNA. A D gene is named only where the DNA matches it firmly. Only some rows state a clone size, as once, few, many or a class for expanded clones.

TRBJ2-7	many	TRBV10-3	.	CAISNAINEQYF	TGTGCCATCAGTAACGCCATCAACGAGCAGTACTTC
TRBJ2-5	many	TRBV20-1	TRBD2	CSASGGAGETQYF	TGCAGTGCTAGCGGGGGGGCCGGGGAGACCCAGTACTTC
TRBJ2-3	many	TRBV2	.	CATLGGFTDTQYF	TGTGCAACCCTTGGGGGGTTCACAGATACGCAGTATTTT
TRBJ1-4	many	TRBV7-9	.	CASSSAQPGEKLFF	TGTGCCAGCAGCAGCGCACAACCGGGGGAAAAACTGTTTTTT
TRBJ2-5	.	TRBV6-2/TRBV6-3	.	CASSPQWGETQYF	TGTGCCAGCAGCCCGCAGTGGGGGGAGACCCAGTACTTC
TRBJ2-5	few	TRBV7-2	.	CASSPGIRETQYF	TGTGCCAGCAGCCCCGGCATCAGGGAGACCCAGTACTTC
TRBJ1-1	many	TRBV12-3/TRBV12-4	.	CASSLGVLLEAFF	TGTGCCAGCAGTTTAGGGGTCCTTCTCGAAGCTTTCTTT
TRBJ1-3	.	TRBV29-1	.	CSVVLGSSGNTIYF	TGCAGCGTTGTATTGGGCAGCTCTGGAAACACCATATATTTT
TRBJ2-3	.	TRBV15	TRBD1	CATSTTPGTGYSTDTQYF	TGTGCCACCAGCACCACACCCGGGACAGGGTATAGCACAGATACGCAGTATTTT
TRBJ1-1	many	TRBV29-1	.	CSARGRQALNTEAFF	TGCAGCGCCCGGGGGAGACAGGCGTTGAACACTGAAGCTTTCTTT
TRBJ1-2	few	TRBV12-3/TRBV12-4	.	CASSSLTGIYGYTF	TGTGCCAGCAGTTCCTTGACAGGAATCTATGGCTACACCTTC
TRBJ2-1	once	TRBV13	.	CASSSRVVLNEQFF	TGTGCCAGCAGCTCGAGGGTCGTTCTCAATGAGCAGTTCTTC
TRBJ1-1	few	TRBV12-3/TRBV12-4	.	CASNPDGYAEAFF	TGTGCCAGCAACCCGGACGGGTACGCTGAAGCTTTCTTT
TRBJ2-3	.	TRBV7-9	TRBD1	CASRRTGGSDTQYF	TGTGCCAGCAGACGAACAGGGGGCTCAGATACGCAGTATTTT
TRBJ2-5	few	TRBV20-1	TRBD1	CSAQPTTGTGAQYF	TGCAGTGCCCAACCTACTACCGGGACAGGGGCCCAGTACTTC
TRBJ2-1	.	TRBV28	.	CASNGLPKDEQFF	TGTGCCAGCAACGGGCTACCCAAGGATGAGCAGTTCTTC
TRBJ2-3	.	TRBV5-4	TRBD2	CASSSRGGGSDTQYF	TGTGCCAGCAGCTCACGGGGGGGCGGGTCGGATACGCAGTATTTT
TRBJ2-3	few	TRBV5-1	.	CASSLSGYTDTQYF	TGCGCCAGCAGCTTGAGCGGCTACACAGATACGCAGTATTTT
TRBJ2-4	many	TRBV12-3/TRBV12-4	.	CASSPRGNIQYF	TGTGCCAGCAGCCCCCGGGGGAACATTCAGTACTTC
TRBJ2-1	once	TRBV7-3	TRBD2	CASSSKGTSVGTRNEQFF	TGTGCCAGCAGCTCTAAGGGGACTAGCGTCGGGACCCGGAATGAGCAGTTCTTC
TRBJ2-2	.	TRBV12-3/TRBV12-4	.	CASSPGTITGELFF	TGTGCCAGCAGTCCCGGGACAATCACCGGGGAGCTGTTTTTT
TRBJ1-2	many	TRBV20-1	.	CSAPRTEKGYGYTF	TGCAGTGCTCCTCGGACGGAGAAAGGCTATGGCTACACCTTC
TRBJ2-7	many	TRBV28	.	CASSFISSYEQYF	TGTGCCAGCAGTTTTATAAGCTCCTACGAGCAGTACTTC
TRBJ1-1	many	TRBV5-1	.	CASSLGGPNTEAFF	TGCGCCAGCAGCTTGGGAGGCCCGAACACTGAAGCTTTCTTT
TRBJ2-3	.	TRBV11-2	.	CASTPRQITDTQYF	TGTGCCAGCACCCCGCGGCAGATCACAGATACGCAGTATTTT
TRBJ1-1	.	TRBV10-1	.	CASRRTDRLNTEAFF	TGCGCCAGCAGACGCACGGACAGACTGAACACTGAAGCTTTCTTT
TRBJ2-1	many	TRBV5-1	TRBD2	CASSATSGGPVLHEQFF	TGCGCCAGCAGCGCTACTAGCGGGGGGCCCGTTTTGCATGAGCAGTTCTTC
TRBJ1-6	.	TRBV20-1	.	CSAGKGFKSPLHF	TGCAGTGCTGGGAAGGGGTTCAAGTCACCCCTCCACTTT
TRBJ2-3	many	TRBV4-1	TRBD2	CASSQDESGGKDTQYF	TGCGCCAGCAGCCAGGATGAGAGCGGGGGGAAAGATACGCAGTATTTT
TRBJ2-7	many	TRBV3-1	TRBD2	CASTQAGGYWEQYF	TGTGCCAGCACTCAAGCGGGGGGCTATTGGGAGCAGTACTTC
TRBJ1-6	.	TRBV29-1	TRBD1	CSVYPDRVTDNSPLHF	TGCAGCGTTTACCCCGACAGGGTGACGGATAATTCACCCCTCCACTTT
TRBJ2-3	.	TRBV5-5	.	CASSWDGTSTDTQYF	TGTGCCAGCAGCTGGGACGGGACCAGCACAGATACGCAGTATTTT
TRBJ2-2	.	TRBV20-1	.	CSARDPGAGGTTNTGELFF	TGCAGTGCTAGAGACCCCGGGGCAGGGGGGACCACGAACACCGGGGAGCTGTTTTTT
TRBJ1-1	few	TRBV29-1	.	CSVALAMNTEAFF	TGCAGCGTGGCCCTTGCCATGAACACTGAAGCTTTCTTT
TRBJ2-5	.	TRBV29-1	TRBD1	CSAGAGQGETQYF	TGCAGCGCTGGGGCGGGACAGGGTGAGACCCAGTACTTC
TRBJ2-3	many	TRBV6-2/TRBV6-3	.	CASSYSPPDTQYF	TGTGCCAGCAGTTACTCGCCCCCTGATACGCAGTATTTT
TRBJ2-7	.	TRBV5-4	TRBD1	CASSITKGQQAYF	TGTGCCAGCAGCATCACGAAGGGACAGCAGGCGTACTTC
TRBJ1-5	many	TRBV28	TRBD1	CASSPGTGGFNQPQHF	TGTGCCAGCAGTCCAGGGACAGGGGGCTTCAATCAGCCCCAGCATTTT
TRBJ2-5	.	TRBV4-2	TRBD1	CASSKTGDAGRETQYF	TGTGCCAGCAGCAAGACAGGGGACGCCGGTCGAGAGACCCAGTACTTC
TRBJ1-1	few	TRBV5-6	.	CASSYGQEAFF	TGTGCCAGCAGCTACGGACAGGAAGCTTTCTTT
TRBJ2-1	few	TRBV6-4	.	CASSDSNREQFF	TGTGCCAGCAGTGACTCGAACCGGGAGCAGTTCTTC
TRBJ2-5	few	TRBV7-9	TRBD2	CASPPERGRQETQYF	TGTGCCAGCCCACCCGAGCGGGGCCGACAAGAGACCCAGTACTTC
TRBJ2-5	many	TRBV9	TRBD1	CASSAQGIVETQYF	TGTGCCAGCAGCGCACAGGGGATCGTCGAGACCCAGTACTTC
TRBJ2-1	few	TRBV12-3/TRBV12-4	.	CASSVGLPPSYNEQFF	TGTGCCAGCAGTGTGGGACTTCCTCCTTCCTACAATGAGCAGTTCTTC
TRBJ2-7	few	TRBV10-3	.	CATRSSYEQYF	TGTGCCACCAGGAGCTCCTACGAGCAGTACTTC
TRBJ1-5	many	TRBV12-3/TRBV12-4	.	CASSLAGMGNQPQHF	TGTGCCAGCAGTTTGGCAGGGATGGGCAATCAGCCCCAGCATTTT
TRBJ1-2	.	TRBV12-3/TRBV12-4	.	CASSRVPSQYGYTF	TGTGCCAGCAGCCGGGTCCCGTCACAATATGGCTACACCTTC
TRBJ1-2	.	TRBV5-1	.	CASSLDALNYGYTF	TGCGCCAGCAGCTTGGATGCGTTAAACTATGGCTACACCTTC
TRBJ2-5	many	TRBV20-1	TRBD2	CSKAGGGSGTQYF	TGCAGCAAAGCGGGGGGTGGGTCAGGGACCCAGTACTTC
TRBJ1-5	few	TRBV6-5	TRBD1	CASSSDRMGQPQHF	TGTGCCAGCAGTTCGGACAGGATGGGACAGCCCCAGCATTTT
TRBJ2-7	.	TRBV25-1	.	CASSEPFTYEQYF	TGTGCCAGCAGTGAACCCTTCACCTACGAGCAGTACTTC
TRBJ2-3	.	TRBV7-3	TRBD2	CASSSSQRGGHDTQYF	TGTGCCAGCAGTTCCAGCCAGCGGGGGGGCCACGATACGCAGTATTTT
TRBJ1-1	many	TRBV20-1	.	CSDNQGNTEAFF	TGCAGTGATAACCAGGGGAACACTGAAGCTTTCTTT
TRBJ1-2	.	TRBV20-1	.	CSARVGRQLYGYTF	TGCAGTGCTAGAGTCGGAAGACAGCTCTATGGCTACACCTTC